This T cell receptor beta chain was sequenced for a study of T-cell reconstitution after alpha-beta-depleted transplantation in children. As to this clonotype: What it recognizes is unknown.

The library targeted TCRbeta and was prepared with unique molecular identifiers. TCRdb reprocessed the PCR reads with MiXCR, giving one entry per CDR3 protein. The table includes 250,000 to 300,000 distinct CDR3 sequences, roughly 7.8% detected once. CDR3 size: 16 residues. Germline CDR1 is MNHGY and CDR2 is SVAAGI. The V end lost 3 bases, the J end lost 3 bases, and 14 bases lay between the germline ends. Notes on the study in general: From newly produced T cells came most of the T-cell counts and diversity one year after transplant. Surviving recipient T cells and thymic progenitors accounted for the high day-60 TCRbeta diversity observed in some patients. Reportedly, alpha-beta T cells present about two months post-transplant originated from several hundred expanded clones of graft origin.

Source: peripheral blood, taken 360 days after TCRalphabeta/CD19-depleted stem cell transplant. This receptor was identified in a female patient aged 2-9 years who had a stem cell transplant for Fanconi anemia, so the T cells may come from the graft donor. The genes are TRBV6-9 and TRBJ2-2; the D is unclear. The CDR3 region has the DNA TGTGCCAGCAGTTACCCTGCGTTGGCCGACACCGGGGAGCTGTTTTTT. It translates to CASSYPALADTGELFF.